This T cell receptor (beta chain) was profiled in a study of Ad26.COV2.S vaccination and SARS-CoV-2 variants. Treatment defined: some 19 received Ad26.COV2.S at low or high dose, single or two shots; about 5 received placebo; per-sample allocation not given. The samples date from day 63 after the first vaccine or placebo injection. Some clones are missing from TCRdb's copy, which holds only in-frame ones; the method was immunoSEQ multiplex PCR. The sample consists of about 350,000 clones, around nine tenths of them appearing once. CDR1 is SGHNT, CDR2 YYREEE, per germline (reference sequence). Germline trimming cut 2 bases from V and 6 bases from J; bases unmatched to any gene: 6. The CDR3 runs to 15 residues.

The specimen comprised peripheral blood, sampled in a trial of Ad26.COV2.S vaccine versus placebo. The sequence was collected from a person between 18 and 59 years old who received the Ad26.COV2.S COVID-19 vaccine or a placebo. The chain combines TRBV5-4 with TRBJ1-4, with 8 bases matching TRBD1. CDR3 sequence (DNA): TGTGCCAGCAGCTTCGGCAACAGGGGGGATGAAAAACTGTTTTTT. Its protein is CASSFGNRGDEKLFF.